The clone carrying this TCR beta chain appeared a few times. Its specificity is unknown. This CDR3 has 18 amino acids. The V segment lost 3 bases and the J segment 5 bases; nucleotides outside the gene matches: 8. Germline-derived CDR1 and CDR2 are KGHDR and SFDVKD. PCR was performed a second time for about 6 to 12 cycles using a sample-barcoded 5' primer and a J-beta primer mix. Each CDR3 protein is one row after TCRdb ran MiXCR on the 5' RACE reads. Among about a million distinct CDR3 sequences, approximately 50% were seen once, and the ten largest hold 20% to 25%. Whenever a sample was processed, at least 6.5 million PBMCs were isolated. This entry is derived from a study of blood T cells in healthy people across ages. General observations from the study: Expanded clonotype shifts may have been confounded, as the donors had an unknown CMV status.

The sample taken for sequencing was blood. This sequence joins TRBV24-1 and TRBJ2-3; 15 nucleotides agree with TRBD2. The source is a woman in her sixties in good health. The CDR3 region has the DNA TGTGCCACCAGTGATCCCACAGGACTAGCGGGAGGGAGAGATACGCAGTATTTT. Translating gives CATSDPTGLAGGRDTQYF.